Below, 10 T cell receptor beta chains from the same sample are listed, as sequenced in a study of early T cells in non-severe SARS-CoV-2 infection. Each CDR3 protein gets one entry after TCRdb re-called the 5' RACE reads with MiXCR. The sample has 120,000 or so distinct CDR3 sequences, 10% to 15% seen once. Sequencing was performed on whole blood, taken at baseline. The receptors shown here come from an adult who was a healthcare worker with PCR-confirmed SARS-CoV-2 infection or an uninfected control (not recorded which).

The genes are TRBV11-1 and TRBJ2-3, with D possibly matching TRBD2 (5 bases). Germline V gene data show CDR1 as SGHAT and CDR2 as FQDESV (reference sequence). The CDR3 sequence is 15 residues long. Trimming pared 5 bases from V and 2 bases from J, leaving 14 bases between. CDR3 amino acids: CASSRTSSSTDTQYF. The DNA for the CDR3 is TGTGCCAGCAGCCGTACTAGTAGTTCCACAGATACGCAGTATTTT.

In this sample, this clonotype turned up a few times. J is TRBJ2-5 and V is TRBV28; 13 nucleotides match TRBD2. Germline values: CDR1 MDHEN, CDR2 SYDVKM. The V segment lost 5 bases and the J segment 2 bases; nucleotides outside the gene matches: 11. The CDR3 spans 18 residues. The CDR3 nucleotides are TGTGCCAGCAGTGGACTAGCGGGAGTTTTTGTGGGTCAAGAGACCCAGTACTTC. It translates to CASSGLAGVFVGQETQYF. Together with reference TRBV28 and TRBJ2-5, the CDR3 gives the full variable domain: DVKVTQSSRYLVKRTGEKVFLECVQDMDHENMFWYRQDPGLGLRLIYFSYDVKMKEKGDIPEGYSVSREKKERFSLILESASTNQTSMYLCASSGLAGVFVGQETQYFGPGTRLLVL.

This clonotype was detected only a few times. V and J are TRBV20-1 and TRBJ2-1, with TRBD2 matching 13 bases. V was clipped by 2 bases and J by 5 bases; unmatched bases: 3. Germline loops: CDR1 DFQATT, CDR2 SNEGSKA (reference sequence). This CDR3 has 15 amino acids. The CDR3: CSARPTSGGDNEQFF. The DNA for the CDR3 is TGCAGTGCTAGACCTACTAGCGGGGGGGACAATGAGCAGTTCTTC.

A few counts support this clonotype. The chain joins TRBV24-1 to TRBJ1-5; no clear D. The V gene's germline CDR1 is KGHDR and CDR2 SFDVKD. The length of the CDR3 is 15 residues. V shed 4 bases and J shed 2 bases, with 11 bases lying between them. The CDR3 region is CATSEGARGNQPQHF. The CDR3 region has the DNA TGTGCCACCAGTGAAGGCGCGAGGGGCAATCAGCCCCAGCATTTT.

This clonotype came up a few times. The CDR3 reads CASRSVGRRNYGYTF. The CDR3 coding sequence is TGTGCCAGCAGATCGGTAGGGAGGAGAAACTATGGCTACACCTTC. The rearrangement uses TRBV6-5 and TRBJ1-2; D remains ambiguous. The CDR3 runs to 15 residues. The V and J ends lost 6 bases and 2 bases respectively, with 16 bases between them. The germline V gene has CDR1 MNHEY and CDR2 SVGAGI.

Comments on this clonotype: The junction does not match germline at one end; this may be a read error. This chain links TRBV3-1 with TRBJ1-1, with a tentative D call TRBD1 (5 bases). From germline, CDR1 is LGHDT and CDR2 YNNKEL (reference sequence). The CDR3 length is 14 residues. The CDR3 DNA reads TGTGCCAGCAGCCAAGATGCAGGGAACGCTGAAGCTTTCTTT. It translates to CASSQDAGNAEAFF.

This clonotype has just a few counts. The CDR3 DNA reads as TGCGCCAGCAGCCAAACCACAGGACAGAATTCACCCCTCCACTTT. This codes for CASSQTTGQNSPLHF. V usage is TRBV4-1 and J usage is TRBJ1-6; tentative D call: TRBD1 (6 bases). This CDR3 contains 15 residues. V dropped 2 bases and J dropped 7 bases, with 12 bases sitting between them. CDR1 is MGHRA, CDR2 YSYEKL, per germline.

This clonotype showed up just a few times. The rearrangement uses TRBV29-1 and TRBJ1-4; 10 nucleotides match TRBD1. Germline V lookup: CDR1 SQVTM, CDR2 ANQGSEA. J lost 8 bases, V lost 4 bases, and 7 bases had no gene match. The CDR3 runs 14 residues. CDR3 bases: TGCAGCGTTGTGGGGGACAGGGGAGACGAAAAACTGTTTTTT. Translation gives CSVVGDRGDEKLFF.

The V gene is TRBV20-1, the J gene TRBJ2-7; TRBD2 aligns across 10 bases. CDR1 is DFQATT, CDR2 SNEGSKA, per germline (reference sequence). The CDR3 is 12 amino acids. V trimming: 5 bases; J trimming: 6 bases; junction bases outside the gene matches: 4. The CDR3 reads CSASSGRREQYF. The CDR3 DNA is TGCAGTGCTTCTAGCGGGAGACGCGAGCAGTACTTC.

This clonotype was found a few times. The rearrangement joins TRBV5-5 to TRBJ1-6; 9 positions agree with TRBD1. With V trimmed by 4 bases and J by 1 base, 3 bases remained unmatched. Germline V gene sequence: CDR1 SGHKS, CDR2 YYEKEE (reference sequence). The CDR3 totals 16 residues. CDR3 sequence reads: CASSRQGGSYNSPLHF. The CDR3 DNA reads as TGTGCCAGCAGCCGACAGGGGGGGTCCTATAATTCACCCCTCCACTTT.